The 24 T cell receptor beta chains listed next were all sequenced from one sample in a study of control samples from healthy donors and cancer patients (dated by TCRdb to the early 2020s). Library generation was performed with the immunoSEQ multiplex PCR assay. In its TCRdb copy, this immuneACCESS table keeps in-frame sequences only and misses some clones. Where compared with another copy, unresolved V genes explain less than half of these, and the others have no known cause. In this sample the table shows around 180,000 clones, approximately 92% of which occur a single time. The ten largest make up around 2.2% of the sample. Material for sequencing was blood. The receptors originated from a woman aged 40 to 55 in good health.

This sequence joins TRBV5-6 and TRBJ1-5; 8 bases are a match to TRBD1. This CDR3 is built from 15 residues. V shed 3 bases and J 7 bases; nucleotides not matched to a gene: 9. The germline gives CDR1 SGHDT, CDR2 YYEEEE. The CDR3 protein is CASSSWGQVGQPQHF. CDR3 nucleotides: TGTGCCAGCAGCTCGTGGGGACAGGTAGGACAGCCCCAGCATTTT.

The CDR3 coding sequence is TGTGCCAGCAAGGTCGGGTCCTATAATTCACCCCTCCACTTT. Residues: CASKVGSYNSPLHF. The J gene is TRBJ1-6, the V gene TRBV27, with no clear D. V lost 7 bases, J lost 1 base, and 8 bases lay in between. The CDR3 extends over 14 amino acids. Germline assignment: CDR1 MNHEY and CDR2 SMNVEV (reference sequence).

V and J are TRBV12-3 or TRBV12-4 and TRBJ1-1; D is ambiguous. V was shortened by 6 bases and J by 0 bases, with 8 bases between the two germline ends. The CDR3 has 13 residues. The CDR3 loop reads CASSLGVNTEAFF. The CDR3 DNA is TGTGCCAGCAGCCTTGGGGTGAACACTGAAGCTTTCTTT.

The V gene is TRBV7-6, the J gene TRBJ1-5; a possible D gene is TRBD1 (5 bases). CDR3 length: 15 amino acids. Germline loops: CDR1 SGHVS, CDR2 FNYEAQ. V lost 5 bases to trimming and J lost 5 bases, with 16 bases between them. CDR3 coding DNA: TGTGCCAGCAGCCCTGGTTGGGGGACCGATCAGCCCCAGCATTTT. Its translation: CASSPGWGTDQPQHF.

The chain joins TRBV6-6 to TRBJ2-7; TRBD2 matches at 7 bases. The CDR3 has 13 residues. With 8 bases clipped from V and 0 bases from J, the junction kept 4 bases outside the gene matches. Germline V gene sequence: CDR1 MNHNY, CDR2 SVGAGI (reference sequence). The CDR3 DNA sequence: TGTGCCAGCGCGGGAGTTCGCTCCTACGAGCAGTACTTC. The encoded protein is CASAGVRSYEQYF.

The rearrangement joins TRBV18 to TRBJ2-1, with D tentatively TRBD1 (5 bases). Trimming took off 2 bases at V and 4 bases at J, with 9 bases between the two ends. The CDR3 loop spans 14 amino acids. The germline V gene encodes CDR1 KGHSH and CDR2 LQKENI. The CDR3 DNA reads TGTGCCAGCTCACCAGGGTCAGGGTACAATGAGCAGTTCTTC. Encoded protein: CASSPGSGYNEQFF.

Worth noting for this clone: The same CDR3 is also encoded by other DNA sequences in this sample. The chain couples TRBV7-2 to TRBJ2-7, with D tentatively TRBD2 (6 bases). Germline V gene sequence: CDR1 SGHTA, CDR2 FQGNSA. V lost 5 bases and J 0 bases, leaving 11 bases between the germline ends. The CDR3 is made up of 14 amino acids. The CDR3 loop reads CASSHLGSSYEQYF. CDR3 nucleotides: TGTGCCAGCAGCCACCTCGGGAGCTCCTACGAGCAGTACTTC.

The genes are TRBV19 and TRBJ2-5; 12 bases map to TRBD2. The V segment lost 5 bases and the J segment 2 bases; nucleotides outside the gene matches: 3. Germline V CDR1 and CDR2: LNHDA, SQIVND (reference sequence). The CDR3 extends over 15 amino acids. CDR3 coding DNA: TGTGCCAGTAGTTCAGGACTAGCGGGACAAGAGACCCAGTACTTC. Its protein product is CASSSGLAGQETQYF.

V and J are TRBV13 and TRBJ2-3; TRBD2 aligns across 8 bases. The V gene end was trimmed by 5 bases and the J gene end by 0 bases; junction bases not matched to a gene: 7. CDR1 and CDR2 from the germline V gene are PRHDT and FYEKMQ (reference sequence). CDR3 size: 16 residues. CDR3 in amino acids: CASSPSSGLSTDTQYF. The CDR3 DNA reads TGTGCCAGCAGCCCCTCTAGCGGGTTAAGCACAGATACGCAGTATTTT.

The J gene is TRBJ2-3, the V gene TRBV7-3; D gene uncertain. CDR1 is SGHTA, CDR2 FQGTGA, per germline. There are 14 residues in the CDR3. Trimming shortened V by 4 bases and J by 2 bases, and 10 bases separated the two germline ends. In DNA form, the CDR3 reads TGTGCCAGCAGCTCAACGATAAACACAGATACGCAGTATTTT. Protein product: CASSSTINTDTQYF.

The rearrangement uses TRBV6-6 and TRBJ1-3; tentatively, D is TRBD1 (5 bases). The germline V and J ends were trimmed by 0 bases and 3 bases, with 12 bases remaining between them. Germline CDR1 reads MNHNY; CDR2 reads SVGAGI (reference sequence). There are 16 residues in the CDR3. This CDR3 is CASSYSIGRVGNTIYF. DNA for the CDR3: TGTGCCAGCAGTTACTCGATTGGCAGGGTTGGAAACACCATATATTTT.

CDR3 sequence (DNA): TGTGCCAGCAGCCTATTTGATCAGCCCCAGCATTTT. This translates into CASSLFDQPQHF. The rearrangement links TRBV7-9 to TRBJ1-5; no reliable D call. This CDR3 has 12 residues. Between the trimmed V and J ends, which lost 5 bases and 5 bases, there was a span of 7 bases. CDR1 SEHNR and CDR2 FQNEAQ come from the germline V gene (reference sequence). Drawing the rest from reference TRBV7-9 and TRBJ1-5, the complete variable domain is DTGVSQNPRHKITKRGQNVTFRCDPISEHNRLYWYRQTLGQGPEFLTYFQNEAQLEKSRLLSDRFSAERPKGSFSTLEIQRTEQGDSAMYLCASSLFDQPQHFGDGTRLSIL.

The rearrangement links TRBV3-1 (or the pseudogene TRBV3-2) to TRBJ2-3, with 12 bases that match TRBD2. From germline, CDR1 is LGHDT and CDR2 YNNKEL (reference sequence). This CDR3 is built from 18 residues. Losses at the gene ends were 1 base for V and 4 bases for J; bases not matched to a gene: 9. CDR3 sequence reads: CASSQVLLAGGGSDTQYF. For the CDR3, the DNA is TGTGCCAGCAGCCAAGTATTACTAGCGGGGGGAGGGTCAGATACGCAGTATTTT.

This clone occurred a few times. The chain couples TRBV19 to TRBJ2-1; tentatively, D is TRBD2 (6 bases). The CDR3 extends over 14 amino acids. V gave up 5 bases and J gave up 3 bases, with 11 bases separating them. Germline CDR1 reads LNHDA; CDR2 reads SQIVND (reference sequence). CDR3 sequence (DNA): TGTGCCAGTAGTCAAGGCGGGGACTACAATGAGCAGTTCTTC. Protein sequence: CASSQGGDYNEQFF.

Written as DNA, the CDR3 is TGTGCCAGCAGCAACATCCCGGGACAGGGCAACACTGAAGCTTTCTTT. Its translation: CASSNIPGQGNTEAFF. The chain joins TRBV7-6 to TRBJ1-1; TRBD1 matches 9 bases. J lost 2 bases, V lost 5 bases, and 9 bases had no gene match. CDR1 SGHVS and CDR2 FNYEAQ come from the germline V gene. This CDR3 is 16 amino acids long.

The chain couples TRBV9 to TRBJ1-2, with a weak D call TRBD1 (5 bases). This CDR3 contains 13 residues. Germline loops: CDR1 SGDLS, CDR2 YYNGEE. Deletions cut 2 bases from V and 6 bases from J, with 11 bases between. Here the CDR3 reads CASSVGDLHGYTF. The CDR3 DNA is TGTGCCAGCAGCGTCGGGGACCTACATGGCTACACCTTC.

The chain links TRBV29-1 to TRBJ2-2; 10 bases align to TRBD2. Germline values: CDR1 SQVTM, CDR2 ANQGSEA. V shed 5 bases and J 6 bases; nucleotides not matched to a gene: 3. This CDR3 has 13 residues. The CDR3 reads CSVSGGGSGELFF. In DNA, the CDR3 is TGCAGCGTTAGCGGGGGGGGCTCCGGGGAGCTGTTTTTT.

In its sample, this clone was seen once. The J gene is TRBJ1-2, the V gene TRBV4-1, with a weak D call TRBD1 (6 bases). Germline V CDR1 and CDR2: MGHRA, YSYEKL. V shed 0 bases and J shed 4 bases, with 9 bases lying between them. The CDR3 runs 14 residues. The CDR3 is CASSQDPDSYGYTF. DNA for the CDR3: TGCGCCAGCAGCCAAGATCCGGACAGCTATGGCTACACCTTC.

The J gene is TRBJ1-2, the V gene TRBV5-1; perhaps TRBD1 as D (5 bases). Trimming stripped 1 base from V and 7 bases from J, with 35 bases between. CDR3 length equals 21 residues. Germline assignment: CDR1 SGHRS and CDR2 YFSETQ. Here the CDR3 reads CASSLRSPISGTSTSPGGYTF. CDR3 nucleotide sequence: TGCGCCAGCAGCTTGAGGTCGCCTATTTCAGGGACCTCAACCTCTCCGGGTGGCTACACCTTC. The variable domain in full, with the rest retrieved from reference TRBV5-1 and TRBJ1-2, is KAGVTQTPRYLIKTRGQQVTLSCSPISGHRSVSWYQQTPGQGLQFLFEYFSETQRNKGNFPGRFSGRQFSNSRSEMNVSTLELGDSALYLCASSLRSPISGTSTSPGGYTFGSGTRLTVV.

The chain uses TRBV7-9 and TRBJ2-1, with 8 nucleotides matching TRBD1. This CDR3 spans 19 amino acids. V gave up 1 base and J gave up 1 base; unmatched junction bases: 12. Germline CDR1 SEHNR, CDR2 FQNEAQ (reference sequence). CDR3 coding DNA: TGTGCCAGCAGCTTAGAAGAGGACCCAGGGGGCAGGTCCTACAATGAGCAGTTCTTC. Its protein product is CASSLEEDPGGRSYNEQFF.

V usage is TRBV3-1 (or the pseudogene TRBV3-2) and J usage is TRBJ1-5, with unresolved D. This CDR3 has 12 residues. Trimming removed 3 bases from V and 6 bases from J, with 6 bases in between. CDR1 is LGHDT and CDR2 is YNNKEL in the germline V gene (reference sequence). CDR3 nucleotide sequence: TGTGCCAGCAGCCATGGGAGTCAGCCCCAGCATTTT. Its translation is CASSHGSQPQHF.

The chain is built from TRBV13 and TRBJ1-2; no reliable D call. The germline V and J ends were trimmed by 5 bases and 5 bases, with 9 bases remaining between them. Germline CDR1 and CDR2: PRHDT and FYEKMQ (reference sequence). CDR3 length equals 12 residues. This CDR3 is CASSEGVYGYTF. CDR3 DNA: TGTGCCAGCAGCGAGGGAGTATATGGCTACACCTTC.

V is TRBV6-5 and J is TRBJ2-7, with TRBD1 matching over 8 bases. V lost 4 bases, J lost 2 bases, and 1 base stayed unmatched. This CDR3 spans 13 amino acids. CDR1 is MNHEY and CDR2 is SVGAGI in the germline V gene. CDR3 region: CASSSDRAYEQYF. The CDR3 DNA is TGTGCCAGCAGTTCGGACAGGGCCTACGAGCAGTACTTC.

The V and J genes are TRBV5-1 and TRBJ1-3; D is perhaps TRBD1 (5 bases). The CDR3 runs to 16 residues. The V gene lost 0 bases and the J gene lost 2 bases, with 12 bases spanning the gap. Looked up from germline, CDR1 is SGHRS and CDR2 is YFSETQ. The CDR3 region is CASSLAVAGTGNTIYF. CDR3 coding DNA: TGCGCCAGCAGCTTGGCCGTGGCAGGGACTGGAAACACCATATATTTT.